The source of this TCR beta chain is a study of blood T cell repertoires in COVID-19. The wider study: Acute and convalescent COVID-19 specimens originated in the United States, Italy and Spain.

The table came from immunoSEQ multiplex PCR; TCRdb's copy has only in-frame clones and leaves some out. Here the sample spans nearly 250,000 clones, about 82% being singletons. V dropped 5 bases and J dropped 0; count of bases not matched to a gene: 11. This CDR3 is 17 amino acids long. Germline V lookup: CDR1 GTSNPN, CDR2 SVGIG (reference sequence). The chain employs TRBV30 and TRBJ1-5; TRBD1 matches at 9 bases. The TCR sequence derives from a woman aged 50 to 60 with acute COVID-19. The sequenced sample was PBMCs or T cells enriched from blood (not recorded which). The CDR3 DNA sequence: TGTGCCTGGGCTAGACAGGGGGTTATGTATAGCAATCAGCCCCAGCATTTT. It codes for CAWARQGVMYSNQPQHF. Full variable domain (rest looked up from reference TRBV30 and TRBJ1-5): SQTIHQWPATLVQPVGSPLSLECTVEGTSNPNLYWYRQAAGRGLQLLFYSVGIGQISSEVPQNLSASRPQDRQFILSSKKLLLSDSGFYLCAWARQGVMYSNQPQHFGDGTRLSIL.